The rows below give T cell receptor beta chains drawn from one sample of a study of CXCR3-negative and CXCR3-positive naive CD8 T cells. TCRdb re-called the 5' RACE reads; every CDR3 protein appears as one record, without DNA. The listing contains 120,000 to 150,000 distinct CDR3 sequences. The sample comprised naive CXCR3+ CD8+ T cells from blood. The receptors were sampled from a human donor in good health. Some clones in this sample may be carry-over from other donors' samples. CDR3s include the opening cysteine and the closing phenylalanine or tryptophan.

V	J	CDR3
TRBV4-3	TRBJ2-2	CASSPSGVSGELFF
TRBV9	TRBJ2-7	CASSDGTSGNMKQYF
TRBV19	TRBJ2-7	CASSLGAVEYEQYF
TRBV7-9	TRBJ2-1	CASSTTRAGDYNEQFF
TRBV14	TRBJ2-1	CASSQDDGRNEQFF
TRBV7-3	TRBJ1-4	CASSSAGGANEKLFF
TRBV29-1	TRBJ1-2	CSVDPPGQGDYGYTF
TRBV5-5	TRBJ1-1	CASSFRRRQARLDTEAFF
TRBV6-1	TRBJ2-5	CASSEYPQETQYF
TRBV5-1	TRBJ1-1	CASSWDPMNTEAFF
TRBV20-1	TRBJ2-1	CSAAQGWDTYNEQFF
TRBV29-1	TRBJ2-5	CSVLTGNTETQYF
TRBV15	TRBJ2-1	CATSRTSGGIEQFF
TRBV3-1	TRBJ2-5	CASSHVPGHHQETQYF
TRBV29-1	TRBJ2-1	CSVLREQGEQFF
TRBV29-1	TRBJ1-3	CSVDDGGAGNTIYF
TRBV3-1	TRBJ2-7	CASSQRFTGYYEQYF
TRBV10-2	TRBJ2-1	CASSAGLAPKWGYNEQFF
TRBV28	TRBJ2-5	CATLADTQETQYF
TRBV25-1	TRBJ2-1	CASRGGLVPVEQFF
TRBV19	TRBJ2-1	CASTDESSYNEQFF
TRBV29-1	TRBJ1-2	CSVESLGTGYTF
TRBV9	TRBJ2-2	CASSERGWGTGELFF
TRBV7-9	TRBJ1-1	CASSLKGENTEAFF
TRBV30	TRBJ2-7	CAWSVGAALGPGFYEQYF
TRBV14	TRBJ2-3	CASSQLGHQDTQYF